The 10 T cell receptor beta chains below come from one sample, sequenced in a study of tumor-infiltrating lymphocytes in primary liver carcinoma. Germline DNA was also extracted, and blood RNA derived from unsorted whole blood. The input was about 490 ng total RNA; TCR beta cDNA was made from it with a constant-region primer. Investigators got TCR beta libraries out of three nested multiplex PCR rounds, done with slightly modified ARM-PCR. Running around 9 cycles apiece, the first two PCR rounds relied on TRBV1-TRBV30 forward primers together with a C-beta reverse primer. In TCRdb, the multiplex PCR reads were re-called with MiXCR into one record per CDR3 protein. The repertoire holds approximately 300,000 distinct CDR3 sequences, with over 55% as singletons. Sequencing was done on a sample of peripheral blood. These receptors all come from a man between 35 and 55 years old with primary liver carcinoma and hepatitis B virus infection.

V is TRBV28 and J is TRBJ2-2; possibly TRBD2 for D (5 bases). The CDR3 covers 14 residues. V lost 3 bases and J lost 5, with 10 bases in between. Germline V gene data show CDR1 as MDHEN and CDR2 as SYDVKM. This CDR3 reads CASSFIGGTGELFF. The CDR3 DNA is TGTGCCAGCAGTTTTATCGGCGGGACCGGGGAGCTGTTTTTT.

A word on this clonotype: One junction end does not reproduce the germline sequence, and a read error may be involved. V and J are TRBV5-6 and TRBJ2-5; D is unclear. The CDR3 extends over 14 amino acids. Per the germline V gene, CDR1 is SGHDT and CDR2 is YYEEEE. CDR3 DNA: TGTGCCAGCAGCTTGATTGGCAGGAGAGAGAGCCAGTACTTC. It specifies CASSLIGRRESQYF.

Comments on this clonotype: The junction departs from germline at one end; a sequencing error may be responsible. The chain recombines TRBV29-1 with TRBJ1-5; D unclear. Looked up from germline, CDR1 is SQVTM and CDR2 is ANQGSEA. The CDR3 sequence is 12 residues long. The CDR3 protein is CSVMTRNQPQHF. DNA of the CDR3: TGCAGCGTTATGACACGGAATCAGCCCCAGCACTTT.

About this clonotype itself: Being one base from a much bigger clone, this may be a read error. The chain employs TRBV30 and TRBJ1-4; D is ambiguous. V lost 4 bases to trimming and J lost 6 bases, with 15 bases between them. This CDR3 comprises 14 residues. Germline CDR1 and CDR2: GTSNPN and SVGIG (reference sequence). The CDR3 sequence is CAWNPEFKDEKLFF. In DNA form, the CDR3 reads TGTGCCTGGAATCCAGAGTTCAAGGATGAAAAACTGTTTTTT.

Comments on this clonotype: This sequence may be a read error, since a much larger clone differs from it by one base. The gene calls are TRBV10-3 and TRBJ1-5; tentative D call: TRBD1 (6 bases). The CDR3 is 14 amino acids. The germline V gene encodes CDR1 ENHRY and CDR2 SYGVKD. CDR3 nucleotide sequence: TGTGCCATCAGCCAAGGACAGTCCAATCAGCCCCTGCATTTT. It specifies CAISQGQSNQPLHF.

This chain uses TRBV28 with TRBJ2-1; 8 nucleotides agree with TRBD2. This CDR3 is 17 amino acids long. V dropped 7 bases and J dropped 6; count of bases not matched to a gene: 17. The germline V gene has CDR1 MDHEN and CDR2 SYDVKM. The CDR3 sequence: CASTLDLGRARFNEQFF. CDR3 nucleotide sequence: TGTGCCAGCACTCTCGACCTCGGGAGGGCCAGATTCAATGAGCAGTTCTTC.

The CDR3: CASSLLRLDTQYF. The CDR3, as DNA: TGTGCCAGCAGCCTTCTACGGCTAGATACGCAGTATTTT. The J gene is TRBJ2-3, the V gene TRBV11-2; D is unclear. The germline V gene encodes CDR1 SGHAT and CDR2 FQNNGV. V lost 5 bases to trimming and J lost 5 bases, with 11 bases between them. The CDR3 sequence is 13 residues long. Full variable domain (rest looked up from reference TRBV11-2 and TRBJ2-3): EAGVAQSPRYKIIEKRQSVAFWCNPISGHATLYWYQQILGQGPKLLIQFQNNGVVDDSQLPKDRFSAERLKGVDSTLKIQPAKLEDSAVYLCASSLLRLDTQYFGPGTRLTVL.

On this clonotype: One end of the junction varies from germline; a read error may be responsible. The chain employs TRBV14 and TRBJ2-7; no reliable D call. The CDR3 has 12 residues. In germline, CDR1 is SGHDN, CDR2 FVKESK. CDR3 bases: TGTGCCAGCAGCCAAACAGCCTACGAGCAGTGCTTC. Translation gives CASSQTAYEQCF.

CDR3 sequence: CASSESMQSQHF. In DNA form, the CDR3 reads TGTGCCAGCAGTGAGTCCATGCAGTCCCAGCATTTT. This chain joins TRBV6-2 or TRBV6-3 and TRBJ1-5; D call uncertain. This CDR3 has 12 amino acids. Germline V CDR1 and CDR2: MNHEY, SVGEGT. V gave up 5 bases and J gave up 11 bases, with 13 bases separating them.

Concerning this clonotype: Given a much more abundant clone one base away, this may be a read error. The V gene is TRBV6-1, the J gene TRBJ2-3; no definite D call. Germline V gene lookup returns CDR1 MNHNS and CDR2 SASEGT. The CDR3 loop spans 10 amino acids. The CDR3 bases are TGTGTCAGCAGTGAAGACCTGCAGTATTTT. Its translation: CVSSEDLQYF.